The 17 T cell receptor beta chains in this list originate from one sample, sequenced in a study of blood T cell repertoires in COVID-19. Profiled with immunoSEQ multiplex PCR; TCRdb holds only in-frame clones, not every one. The sample carries around 170,000 clones, about 85% recorded once. Sequenced input: peripheral blood. The receptors stem from a woman aged 25 to 39 with active or convalescent COVID-19.

This clone showed up just a few times. The gene calls are TRBV4-1 and TRBJ1-5, with 9 positions matching TRBD1. The germline V gene has CDR1 MGHRA and CDR2 YSYEKL. The V and J ends lost 0 bases and 0 bases, in that order; junction bases with no gene match: 3. The CDR3 extends over 17 amino acids. In DNA, the CDR3 is TGCGCCAGCAGCCAAGATGGGACAGGGTATAGCAATCAGCCCCAGCATTTT. This encodes CASSQDGTGYSNQPQHF.

The chain combines TRBV5-1 with TRBJ1-1; 8 nucleotides align to TRBD1. The CDR3 runs to 14 residues. Trimming at V came to 0 bases and at J to 6 bases, leaving 4 bases not matched to a gene. Germline CDR1 SGHRS, CDR2 YFSETQ. CDR3 residues: CASSLASGGAEAFF. CDR3 in DNA: TGCGCCAGCAGCTTGGCCTCAGGGGGCGCTGAAGCTTTCTTT.

The J gene is TRBJ1-4, the V gene TRBV30; 7 bases agree with TRBD1. CDR3 length equals 15 residues. V shed 5 bases, J shed 10 bases, and the junction held 16 bases outside the gene matches. Germline lookup yields CDR1 GTSNPN and CDR2 SVGIG (reference sequence). Here the CDR3 DNA reads TGTGCCTGGGGGGGACAGAAATTTGGATCGGGAAAACTGTTTTTT. It specifies CAWGGQKFGSGKLFF.

The rearrangement uses TRBV10-2 and TRBJ2-3; D is perhaps TRBD1 (5 bases). From germline, CDR1 is WSHSY and CDR2 SAAADI. The CDR3 has 13 amino acids. V was clipped by 6 bases and J by 0 bases, with 7 bases between them. In DNA, the CDR3 is TGCGCCAGCAGGGGGCCTAGCACAGATACGCAGTATTTT. This gives the protein CASRGPSTDTQYF.

CDR3 sequence (DNA): TGTGCCAGCAGCTTTTCGACAGAATCCTACGAGCAGTACTTC. Its translation is CASSFSTESYEQYF. The V call is TRBV7-2, the J call TRBJ2-7; maybe TRBD1 (5 bases). Germline V gene sequence: CDR1 SGHTA, CDR2 FQGNSA. The V and J ends lost 3 bases and 1 base respectively, with 10 bases between them. CDR3 length: 14 residues.

The chain uses TRBV6-6 and TRBJ2-7, with D uncertain. V was clipped by 6 bases and J by 0 bases, with 9 bases between them. The CDR3 runs to 13 residues. CDR1 is MNHNY and CDR2 is SVGAGI in the germline V gene (reference sequence). CDR3 sequence: CASSLPSSYEQYF. DNA for the CDR3: TGTGCCAGCAGCCTCCCGAGCTCCTACGAGCAGTACTTC.

This clone was recorded only once. V usage is TRBV5-1 and J usage is TRBJ2-3, with 12 bases identical to TRBD2. Unmatched junction bases numbered 7, after V lost 5 bases and J lost 3 bases. Germline V CDR1 and CDR2: SGHRS, YFSETQ. This CDR3 contains 16 residues. CDR3 amino acids: CASSTPGLAGTDTQYF. For the CDR3, the DNA is TGCGCCAGCAGTACACCGGGACTAGCGGGTACAGATACGCAGTATTTT.

The chain joins TRBV14 to TRBJ2-3, with 9 bases matching TRBD2. CDR1 is SGHDN and CDR2 is FVKESK in the germline V gene. The CDR3 has 18 amino acids. Trimming at V came to 4 bases and at J to 0 bases, leaving 11 bases not matched to a gene. CDR3 sequence: CASSRRGSGGRSTDTQYF. The CDR3 DNA is TGTGCCAGCAGCCGCCGGGGTAGCGGGGGCCGTAGCACAGATACGCAGTATTTT.

The gene calls are TRBV5-1 and TRBJ1-4, with unresolved D. This CDR3 region has 12 residues. Germline V gene lookup returns CDR1 SGHRS and CDR2 YFSETQ. The germline V and J ends were trimmed by 3 bases and 8 bases, with 8 bases remaining between them. CDR3 coding DNA: TGCGCCAGCAGCTCCGAGGCCGAAAAACTGTTTTTT. The encoded protein is CASSSEAEKLFF. The full variable domain, rest sourced from reference TRBV5-1 and TRBJ1-4, is KAGVTQTPRYLIKTRGQQVTLSCSPISGHRSVSWYQQTPGQGLQFLFEYFSETQRNKGNFPGRFSGRQFSNSRSEMNVSTLELGDSALYLCASSSEAEKLFFGSGTQLSVL.

The V call is TRBV18, the J call TRBJ2-5; 7 nucleotides match TRBD2. V gave up 1 base and J gave up 4 bases; unmatched junction bases: 3. From germline, CDR1 is KGHSH and CDR2 LQKENI. The CDR3 has 14 residues. The CDR3 DNA follows: TGTGCCAGCTCACCACAGGGAGGGCCAGAGACCCAGTACTTC. Amino acid sequence: CASSPQGGPETQYF. Supplemented by reference TRBV18 and TRBJ2-5, the full variable domain reads NAGVMQNPRHLVRRRGQEARLRCSPMKGHSHVYWYRQLPEEGLKFMVYLQKENIIDESGMPKERFSAEFPKEGPSILRIQQVVRGDSAAYFCASSPQGGPETQYFGPGTRLLVL.

The gene calls are TRBV19 and TRBJ2-7; 8 bases fit TRBD2. CDR3 size: 14 residues. The J segment lost 2 bases and the V segment lost 7 bases, leaving 7 bases of the junction unmatched. Germline V gives CDR1 LNHDA, CDR2 SQIVND (reference sequence). The CDR3 sequence is CASKVGRGPYEQYF. The CDR3 coding sequence is TGTGCCAGTAAAGTCGGGAGGGGCCCCTACGAGCAGTACTTC.

This clone was detected ten times or more. This rearrangement joins TRBV4-2 to TRBJ2-7; tentatively, D is TRBD1 (6 bases). Between the trimmed V and J ends, which lost 4 bases and 4 bases, there was a span of 17 bases. CDR1 is LGHNA, CDR2 YNFKEQ, per germline. There are 15 residues in the CDR3. CDR3 nucleotide sequence: TGTGCCAGCAGCCCGGGGCCAGGGGTTGAGTACGAGCAGTACTTC. Amino acid sequence: CASSPGPGVEYEQYF.

The J gene is TRBJ1-1, the V gene TRBV7-9; 7 positions match TRBD1. The V segment lost 5 bases and the J segment 7 bases; nucleotides outside the gene matches: 16. The length of the CDR3 is 16 residues. The germline V gene encodes CDR1 SEHNR and CDR2 FQNEAQ (reference sequence). The CDR3 region has the DNA TGTGCCAGCAGCACCAACCGGGACAGACCAGACATTGAAGCTTTCTTT. Protein sequence: CASSTNRDRPDIEAFF. The variable domain in full, completed from reference TRBV7-9 and TRBJ1-1, reads DTGVSQNPRHKITKRGQNVTFRCDPISEHNRLYWYRQTLGQGPEFLTYFQNEAQLEKSRLLSDRFSAERPKGSFSTLEIQRTEQGDSAMYLCASSTNRDRPDIEAFFGQGTRLTVV.

DNA of the CDR3: TGCAGCGTCTCGGACAGGGGTCGCGAGCAGTACTTC. This encodes CSVSDRGREQYF. The chain employs TRBV29-1 and TRBJ2-7; 9 bases map to TRBD1. Germline V gives CDR1 SQVTM, CDR2 ANQGSEA. CDR3 length equals 12 residues. V gave up 6 bases and J gave up 6 bases; unmatched junction bases: 6.

This rearrangement joins TRBV25-1 to TRBJ1-5, with a tentative D call TRBD1 (6 bases). Trimming removed 10 bases from V and 0 bases from J, with 13 bases in between. This CDR3 comprises 14 residues. Germline V gene data show CDR1 as MGHDK and CDR2 as SYGVNS. The CDR3 sequence is CATTGTYSNQPQHF. The CDR3 nucleotides read TGTGCCACAACAGGGACCTATAGCAATCAGCCCCAGCATTTT.

This clone was detected only once. The rearrangement joins TRBV7-9 to TRBJ2-1; TRBD2 might be the D (6 bases). The CDR3 is made up of 14 amino acids. Trimming took off 4 bases at V and 10 bases at J, with 17 bases between the two ends. Germline values: CDR1 SEHNR, CDR2 FQNEAQ (reference sequence). The CDR3 region is CASSSPRDSGEQFF. CDR3 coding DNA: TGTGCCAGCAGCTCCCCCCGGGACTCAGGGGAGCAGTTCTTC.

V and J are TRBV2 and TRBJ2-2; maybe TRBD2 (5 bases). Germline CDR1 reads SNHLY; CDR2 reads FYNNEI. CDR3 length equals 14 residues. Trimming removed 8 bases at V and 2 bases at J, with 12 bases between. CDR3 sequence reads: CASRSGSNTGELFF. Here the CDR3 DNA reads TGTGCCAGCCGGTCTGGGAGTAACACCGGGGAGCTGTTTTTT.